This T cell receptor (beta chain) is from a study of blood T cell repertoires in COVID-19 (dated by TCRdb to about 2020). For the study in its entirety: Collaborator samples came from the United States, Italy and Spain and covered acute and convalescent phases of COVID-19. Where HLA class I and class II types were available, the types were taken from metadata supplied by the sample provider, not from assay-based typing. Nearly every sample came with metadata listing a de-identified subject ID, COVID-19 status, age in years and sex. Samples were obtained from the ongoing ImmuneRACE study (first 160 participants) and from about 1,300 subjects provided by 6 global collaborators. The repertoires were made available in a free public database intended to serve as a resource for research on the immune response to SARS-CoV-2. The material from the prospective study consisted of cDNA or gDNA derived from T cells, B-cell-depleted T cells, or PBMCs. Deeply sampled blood TCRbeta repertoires from subjects exposed to, actively infected with, or recovered from COVID-19 were included in the dataset.

In the prospective study, participants were roughly 18 to 100 years old, resided in about two dozen geographic areas of the United States, and were enrolled through a virtual design. In the prospective study, participants were assigned to cohorts based on the clinical history participants reported in a screening survey and a study questionnaire. Recovered participants in ImmuneRACE Cohort 3 were defined by two consecutive negative NP/OP PCR tests, clearance by a healthcare professional, or resolution of symptoms. In the prospective study, mobile phlebotomists collected whole blood, serum and a nasopharyngeal or oropharyngeal swab from each participant. Participants in the prospective study had the option to provide additional blood draws and questionnaires over a roughly 2-month period. Prospective study blood samples were shipped either frozen or at room temperature before DNA extraction. General conclusions and limits of the study: The amount of clinical and demographic metadata varied by source and participant and was provided uncurated.

The CDR3 has 12 amino acids, counting the end cysteine and phenylalanine. The retained sequence is limited to the CDR3, 36 bases, with the frame set at the first base. The CDR1 and CDR2 encoded by the germline V gene (reference sequence) are GTSNPN and SVGIG. Trimming at the junction amounts to 5 bases on V and 2 bases on J, and the germline ends lie 10 bases apart. TCRbeta CDR3 regions were amplified from genomic DNA by means of the immunoSEQ Assay, a bias-controlled multiplex PCR. Per the source publication's procedure: Within the assay, amplification of reference gene primers was used to estimate how many nucleated cells each sample contained. Sequence reads were collapsed and filtered to measure the absolute abundance of every unique TCRbeta CDR3 rearrangement. For each sample, productive Simpson clonality was calculated by taking the square root of Simpson's diversity index across productive rearrangements. Imported from immuneACCESS, the table was reduced by TCRdb to in-frame sequences with V and J called. These copies leave out some clones; in studies compared against another copy, an unresolved V gene accounts for under half, and the cause of the remainder is not known. The V and J calls and the clone size are those of that table, but D and trimming were determined from the DNA. Here the sample has under 300,000 clones; 70% to 90% occur a single time. The ten largest make up approximately 2% of the sample.

On this clone itself: What antigen it recognizes has not been identified. Base qualities are not provided; no much larger clone lies one nucleotide away.

The chain joins TRBV30 to TRBJ2-7; no D segment can be confidently identified. This TCR came from a woman between 45 and 60 years old who had recovered from COVID-19. The sequenced sample was PBMCs or T cells enriched from blood (not recorded which). In nucleotide form, the sequence is TGTGCCTGGGAACACAGCCCCTACGAGCAGTACTTC. Its product reads: CAWEHSPYEQYF.